This T cell receptor beta chain was retrieved from a study of technical replicates of blood from several donors. Germline V gene sequence: CDR1 MNHEY, CDR2 SMNVEV (reference sequence). V lost 5 bases and J lost 6, with 11 bases in between. The CDR3 is made up of 13 amino acids. Measured with immunoSEQ multiplex PCR; TCRdb has only the in-frame clones, and not every one. The sample yields about 97,000 clones, about 95% seen once. The source is a human donor in good health. The sequenced sample was T cells isolated from PBMCs. The chain uses TRBV27 and TRBJ2-4; D might be TRBD1 (6 bases). CDR3 nucleotides: TGTGCCAGCAGTATTACAGGGTTAAACATTCAGTACTTC. Translation gives CASSITGLNIQYF.